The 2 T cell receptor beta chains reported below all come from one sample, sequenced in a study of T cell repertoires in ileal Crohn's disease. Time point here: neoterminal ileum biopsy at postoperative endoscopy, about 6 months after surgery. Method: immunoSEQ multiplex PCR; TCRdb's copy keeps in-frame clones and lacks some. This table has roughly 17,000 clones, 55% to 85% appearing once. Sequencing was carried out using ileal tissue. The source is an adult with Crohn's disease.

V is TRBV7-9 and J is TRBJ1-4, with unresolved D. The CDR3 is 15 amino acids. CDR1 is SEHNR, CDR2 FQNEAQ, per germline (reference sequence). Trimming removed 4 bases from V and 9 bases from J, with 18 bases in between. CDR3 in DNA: TGTGCCAGCAGCTCATGGACGTCGGGGAAGCAAAAACTGTTTTTT. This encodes CASSSWTSGKQKLFF.

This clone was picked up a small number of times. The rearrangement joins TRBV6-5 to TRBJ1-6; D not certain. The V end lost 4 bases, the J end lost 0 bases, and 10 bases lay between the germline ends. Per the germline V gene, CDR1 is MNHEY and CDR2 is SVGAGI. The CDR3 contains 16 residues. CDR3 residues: CASSSILSSYNSPLHF. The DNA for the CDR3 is TGTGCCAGCAGTTCTATCCTTAGCTCCTATAATTCACCCCTCCACTTT.